Below are 16 T cell receptor beta chains sequenced from a single sample in a study of cytomegalovirus exposure and HLA in healthy donors. The PCR had 60 Vbeta and 13 Jbeta primers. Only in-frame clones appear in the TCRdb table, and some are missing; sequencing was by immunoSEQ multiplex PCR. The sample lists fewer than 200,000 clones, roughly 75% occurring once. The sequenced material came from PBMCs. The receptors come from a man younger than 35 in good health and CMV-seronegative.

The genes are TRBV12-5 and TRBJ1-2, with no clear D. V lost 7 bases to trimming and J lost 0 bases, with 9 bases between them. The CDR3 spans 13 residues. Germline V CDR1 and CDR2: LGHNT, FRNRAP. For the CDR3, the DNA is TGTGCTAGTGTCCCAGACTCTAACTATGGCTACACCTTC. It codes for CASVPDSNYGYTF.

This rearrangement joins TRBV5-1 to TRBJ2-7; 8 nucleotides match TRBD2. V shed 5 bases and J 0 bases; nucleotides not matched to a gene: 10. This CDR3 spans 16 amino acids. Germline loops: CDR1 SGHRS, CDR2 YFSETQ. The CDR3 here is CASRGGTSGLSYEQYF. The DNA for the CDR3 is TGCGCCAGCAGGGGGGGAACTAGCGGTCTCTCCTACGAGCAGTACTTC.

This chain links TRBV2 with TRBJ2-2, with TRBD2 as a possible D gene (7 bases). With 6 bases removed from V and 6 bases from J, the gap between germline ends came to 14 bases. Germline V gene data show CDR1 as SNHLY and CDR2 as FYNNEI. The CDR3 runs to 14 residues. The CDR3 is CASRGGGEPGELFF. CDR3 in DNA: TGTGCCAGCAGGGGAGGGGGGGAGCCCGGGGAGCTGTTTTTT. The full variable domain, with the rest looked up from reference TRBV2 and TRBJ2-2, is EPEVTQTPSHQVTQMGQEVILRCVPISNHLYFYWYRQILGQKVEFLVSFYNNEISEKSEIFDDQFSVERPDGSNFTLKIRSTKLEDSAMYFCASRGGGEPGELFFGEGSRLTVL.

This clone has a handful of counts. The genes are TRBV7-2 and TRBJ1-2; D is undetermined. CDR1 and CDR2 from the germline V gene are SGHTA and FQGNSA. The CDR3 length is 13 residues. V was trimmed by 5 bases and J by 3 bases, leaving 10 bases between them. CDR3 region: CASSPQEDYGYTF. The CDR3 DNA reads as TGTGCCAGCAGCCCTCAGGAGGACTATGGCTACACCTTC.

Remarks on this clone: Within the sample, other DNA sequences also encode this same CDR3. The chain couples TRBV7-2 to TRBJ2-5; TRBD2 matches 7 bases. The CDR3 length is 15 residues. From germline, CDR1 is SGHTA and CDR2 FQGNSA. V was pared by 3 bases and J by 6 bases, with 10 bases of the junction left unmatched. The CDR3 reads CASSLDVGRSKTQYF. The CDR3 DNA reads as TGTGCCAGCAGCTTGGACGTCGGGAGGAGCAAGACCCAGTACTTC.

The chain couples TRBV5-1 to TRBJ2-4; D may be TRBD1 (6 bases). V gave up 2 bases and J gave up 5 bases, with 8 bases separating them. The CDR3 extends over 13 amino acids. Germline V gives CDR1 SGHRS, CDR2 YFSETQ. CDR3 in amino acids: CASSLQGENIQYF. In DNA, the CDR3 is TGCGCCAGCAGCTTACAGGGTGAAAACATTCAGTACTTC.

This chain joins TRBV9 and TRBJ2-7; 11 nucleotides agree with TRBD2. CDR1 and CDR2 from the germline V gene are SGDLS and YYNGEE. The CDR3 covers 15 residues. The V segment lost 3 bases and the J segment 3 bases; nucleotides outside the gene matches: 5. Here the CDR3 DNA reads TGTGCCAGCAGCGAGGGACTAGCGGTAGGCTACGAGCAGTACTTC. It codes for CASSEGLAVGYEQYF.

V usage is TRBV27 and J usage is TRBJ2-6; the match to TRBD2 covers 7 bases. The CDR3 is made up of 19 amino acids. Trimming removed 8 bases from V and 0 bases from J; junction bases left unmatched: 16. Germline V gene sequence: CDR1 MNHEY, CDR2 SMNVEV (reference sequence). CDR3 in DNA: TGTGCCAGCCCAGCCTTTTGGGACTATCCGAGCTCTGGGGCCAACGTCCTGACTTTC. The encoded protein is CASPAFWDYPSSGANVLTF.

The chain uses TRBV5-6 and TRBJ1-5; a possible D gene is TRBD1 (6 bases). CDR3 length: 14 residues. Trimming removed 4 bases at V and 7 bases at J, with 15 bases between. Germline CDR1 and CDR2: SGHDT and YYEEEE. CDR3 residues: CASSGQGIGQPQHF. The CDR3 DNA reads as TGTGCCAGCAGCGGTCAGGGGATCGGGCAGCCCCAGCATTTT.

This chain links TRBV4-3 with TRBJ2-2; 9 bases are a match to TRBD2. CDR3 length equals 15 residues. The V segment lost 4 bases and the J segment 4 bases; nucleotides outside the gene matches: 4. The germline V gene encodes CDR1 LGHNA and CDR2 YSLEER. As DNA, the CDR3 is TGCGCCAGCAGCCCCGGACTAGCGATCACCGGGGAGCTGTTTTTT. Encoded protein: CASSPGLAITGELFF.

The gene calls are TRBV25-1 and TRBJ1-2; tentative D call: TRBD1 (5 bases). Trimming pared 5 bases from V and 7 bases from J, leaving 14 bases between. Looked up from germline, CDR1 is MGHDK and CDR2 is SYGVNS. The CDR3 runs to 13 residues. CDR3 sequence: CASSRPGSSGYTF. DNA of the CDR3: TGTGCCAGCAGTCGCCCAGGGTCCTCTGGCTACACCTTC.

The rearrangement joins TRBV10-3 to TRBJ2-7; TRBD2 matches 8 bases. The ends lost 0 bases at V and 0 bases at J; junction bases unmatched: 7. The CDR3 is 17 amino acids. Germline V gene lookup returns CDR1 ENHRY and CDR2 SYGVKD. This chain's CDR3 is CAISESASGLSSYEQYF. The CDR3 region has the DNA TGTGCCATCAGTGAGTCGGCTAGCGGGTTGAGCTCCTACGAGCAGTACTTC.

This sequence joins TRBV30 and TRBJ1-2; possible D gene TRBD1, 6 bases. The germline V gene has CDR1 GTSNPN and CDR2 SVGIG (reference sequence). V lost 6 bases to trimming and J lost 3 bases, with 11 bases between them. This CDR3 has 12 residues. In DNA, the CDR3 is TGTGCCTGTCACAGGGTGGACTATGGCTACACCTTC. It specifies CACHRVDYGYTF. The variable domain in full, with the rest retrieved from reference TRBV30 and TRBJ1-2, is SQTIHQWPATLVQPVGSPLSLECTVEGTSNPNLYWYRQAAGRGLQLLFYSVGIGQISSEVPQNLSASRPQDRQFILSSKKLLLSDSGFYLCACHRVDYGYTFGSGTRLTVV.

The chain couples TRBV5-6 to TRBJ1-4; the D gene is possibly TRBD1 (6 bases). The CDR3 contains 15 residues. Per the germline V gene, CDR1 is SGHDT and CDR2 is YYEEEE. The germline V and J ends were trimmed by 1 base and 0 bases, with 7 bases remaining between them. CDR3 in DNA: TGTGCCAGCAGCTTGCCAGGGGCAACTAATGAAAAACTGTTTTTT. It encodes CASSLPGATNEKLFF.

The gene calls are TRBV7-2 and TRBJ2-7; 9 nucleotides match TRBD2. Unmatched junction bases numbered 9, after V lost 5 bases and J lost 4 bases. The CDR3 is 15 amino acids. The germline V gene has CDR1 SGHTA and CDR2 FQGNSA. The CDR3 region has the DNA TGTGCCAGCAGCCCAGCAGCGGGGGGCCTATACGAGCAGTACTTC. Translating gives CASSPAAGGLYEQYF.

This clone was counted a single time. V is TRBV7-2 and J is TRBJ1-4; no clear D gene. Germline V gene lookup returns CDR1 SGHTA and CDR2 FQGNSA. This CDR3 is built from 14 residues. With 3 bases removed from V and 7 bases from J, the gap between germline ends came to 12 bases. The CDR3 nucleotides are TGTGCCAGCAGCTTTCCGGGGTTCGGTGAAAAACTGTTTTTT. Translation gives CASSFPGFGEKLFF.